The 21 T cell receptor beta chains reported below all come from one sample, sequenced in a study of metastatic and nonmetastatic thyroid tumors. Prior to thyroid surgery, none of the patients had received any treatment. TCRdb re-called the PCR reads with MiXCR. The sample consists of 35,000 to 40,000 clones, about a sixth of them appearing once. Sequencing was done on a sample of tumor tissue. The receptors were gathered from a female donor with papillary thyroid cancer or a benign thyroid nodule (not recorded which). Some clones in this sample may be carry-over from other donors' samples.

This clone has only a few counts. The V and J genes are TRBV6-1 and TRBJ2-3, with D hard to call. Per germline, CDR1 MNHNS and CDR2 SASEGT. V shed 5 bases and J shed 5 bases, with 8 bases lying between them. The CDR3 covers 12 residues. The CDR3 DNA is TGTGCCAGCAGTCGAGACATAGATACGCAGTATTTT. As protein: CASSRDIDTQYF.

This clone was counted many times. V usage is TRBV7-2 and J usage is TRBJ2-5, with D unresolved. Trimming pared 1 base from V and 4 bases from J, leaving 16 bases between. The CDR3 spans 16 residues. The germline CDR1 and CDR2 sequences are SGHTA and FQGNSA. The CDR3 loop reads CASSLDVGYPPETQYF. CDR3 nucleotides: TGTGCCAGCAGCTTAGATGTCGGGTATCCCCCAGAGACCCAGTACTTC.

The CDR3 spells CASSSNTANQPQHF. The CDR3 bases are TGTGCCAGCAGCTCTAACACCGCGAATCAGCCCCAGCATTTT. The chain carries TRBV7-8 and TRBJ1-5; D is undetermined. The germline V gene has CDR1 SGHVS and CDR2 FQNEAQ. Trimming stripped 4 bases from V and 4 bases from J, with 11 bases between. This CDR3 region has 14 residues.

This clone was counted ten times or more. The CDR3 is CASRPSVTGYGYTF. The CDR3, as DNA: TGTGCCAGCAGGCCCTCAGTCACAGGGTATGGCTACACCTTC. The chain has TRBV2 and TRBJ1-2, with a possible D match to TRBD1 (6 bases). CDR1 is SNHLY, CDR2 FYNNEI, per germline. The CDR3 is 14 amino acids. Trimming took 6 bases from V and 5 from J, leaving 16 bases between them.

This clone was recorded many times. CDR3 in amino acids: CASSELWTQGTEAFF. In DNA form, the CDR3 reads TGTGCCAGCAGTGAATTGTGGACCCAGGGGACTGAAGCTTTCTTT. The chain combines TRBV6-1 with TRBJ1-1; D perhaps matches TRBD1 (6 bases). The V gene's germline CDR1 is MNHNS and CDR2 SASEGT. V lost 2 bases and J 5 bases, leaving 15 bases between the germline ends. This CDR3 has 15 residues.

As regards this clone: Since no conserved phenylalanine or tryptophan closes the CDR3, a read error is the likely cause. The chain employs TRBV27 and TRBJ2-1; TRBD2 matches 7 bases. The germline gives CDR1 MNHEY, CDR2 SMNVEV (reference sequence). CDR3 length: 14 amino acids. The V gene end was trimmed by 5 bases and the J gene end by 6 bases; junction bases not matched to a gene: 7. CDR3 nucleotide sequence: TGTGCCAGCAGTCCCGGGGGGAGGTTCAATGAGCAGTTCCTC. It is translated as CASSPGGRFNEQFL.

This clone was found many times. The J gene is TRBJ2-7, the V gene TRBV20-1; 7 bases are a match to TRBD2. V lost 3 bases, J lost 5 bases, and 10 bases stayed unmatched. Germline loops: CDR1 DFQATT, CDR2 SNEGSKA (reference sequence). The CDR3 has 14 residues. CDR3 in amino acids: CSARKRGNNNEQYF. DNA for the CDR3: TGCAGTGCTAGGAAGCGGGGCAATAACAACGAGCAGTACTTC.

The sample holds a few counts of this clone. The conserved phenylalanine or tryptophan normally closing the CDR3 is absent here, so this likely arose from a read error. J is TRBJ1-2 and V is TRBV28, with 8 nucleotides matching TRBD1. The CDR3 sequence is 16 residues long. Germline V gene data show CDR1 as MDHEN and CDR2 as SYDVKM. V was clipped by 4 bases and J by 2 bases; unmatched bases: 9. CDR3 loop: CASSSTPGQGNYGYTV. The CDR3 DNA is TGTGCCAGCAGTTCCACCCCTGGACAGGGCAACTATGGCTACACCGTC.

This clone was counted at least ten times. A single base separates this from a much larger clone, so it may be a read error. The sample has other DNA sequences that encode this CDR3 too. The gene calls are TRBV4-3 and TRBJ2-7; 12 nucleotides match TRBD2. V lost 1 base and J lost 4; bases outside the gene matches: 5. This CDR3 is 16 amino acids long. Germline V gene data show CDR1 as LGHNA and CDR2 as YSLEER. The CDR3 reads CASSQGLAGDRYEQYF. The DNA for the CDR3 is TGCGCCAGCAGCCAAGGACTAGCGGGAGATAGATACGAGCAGTACTTC.

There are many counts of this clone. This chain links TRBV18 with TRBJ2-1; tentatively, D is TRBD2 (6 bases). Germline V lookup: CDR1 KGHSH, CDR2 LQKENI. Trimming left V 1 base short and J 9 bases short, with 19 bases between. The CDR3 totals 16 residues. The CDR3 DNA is TGTGCCAGCTCACCACGGGCGGGCTATCTGGGGGGTGAGCAGTTCTTC. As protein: CASSPRAGYLGGEQFF.

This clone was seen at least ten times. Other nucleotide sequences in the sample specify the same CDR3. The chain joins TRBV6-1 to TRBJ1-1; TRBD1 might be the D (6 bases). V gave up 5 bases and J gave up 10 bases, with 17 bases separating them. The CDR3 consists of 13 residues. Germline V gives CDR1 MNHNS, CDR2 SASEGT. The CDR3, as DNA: TGTGCCAGCAGTCCTGGACAGCACCGGGGAGCTTTCTTT. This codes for CASSPGQHRGAFF.

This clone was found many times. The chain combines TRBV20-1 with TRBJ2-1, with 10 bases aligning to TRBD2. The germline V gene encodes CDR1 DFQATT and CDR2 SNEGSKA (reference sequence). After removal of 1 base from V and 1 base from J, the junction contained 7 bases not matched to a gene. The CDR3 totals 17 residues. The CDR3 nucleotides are TGCAGTGCTAGAGTGACTCAAGCGGGAGGGTCCTACAATGAGCAGTTCTTC. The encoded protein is CSARVTQAGGSYNEQFF.

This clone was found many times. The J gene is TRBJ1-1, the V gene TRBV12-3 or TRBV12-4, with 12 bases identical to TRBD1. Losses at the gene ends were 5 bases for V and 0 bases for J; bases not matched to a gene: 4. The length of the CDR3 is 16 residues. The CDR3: CASSMGQGALNTEAFF. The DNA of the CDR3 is TGTGCCAGCAGTATGGGACAGGGGGCCCTGAACACTGAAGCTTTCTTT.

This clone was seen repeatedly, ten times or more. CDR3 protein: CASSQAATEAFF. Written as DNA, the CDR3 is TGTGCCAGCAGCCAAGCCGCCACTGAAGCTTTCTTT. V is TRBV3-1 and J is TRBJ1-1; the D is unclear. In germline, CDR1 is LGHDT, CDR2 YNNKEL (reference sequence). V was cut by 1 base and J by 4 bases, with 4 bases left in between. The CDR3 covers 12 residues.

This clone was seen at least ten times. CDR3 amino acids: CSARGGGNTEAFF. The CDR3 DNA sequence: TGCAGTGCTAGAGGCGGAGGGAACACTGAAGCTTTCTTT. The rearrangement links TRBV20-1 to TRBJ1-1; D uncertain. Germline values: CDR1 DFQATT, CDR2 SNEGSKA (reference sequence). CDR3 size: 13 residues. Trimming pared 1 base from V and 1 base from J, leaving 7 bases between.

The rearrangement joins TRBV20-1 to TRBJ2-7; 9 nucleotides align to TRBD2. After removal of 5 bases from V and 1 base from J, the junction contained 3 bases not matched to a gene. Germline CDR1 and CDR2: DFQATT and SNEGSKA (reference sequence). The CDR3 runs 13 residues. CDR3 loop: CSAGLAGSYEQYF. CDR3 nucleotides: TGCAGTGCTGGTCTAGCGGGATCCTACGAGCAGTACTTC.

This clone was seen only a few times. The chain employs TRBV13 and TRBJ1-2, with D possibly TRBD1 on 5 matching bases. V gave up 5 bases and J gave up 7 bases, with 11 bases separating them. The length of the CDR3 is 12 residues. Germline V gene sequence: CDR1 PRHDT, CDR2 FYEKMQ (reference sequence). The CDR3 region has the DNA TGTGCCAGCAGCAGGGGAGTGAGTGGCTACACCTTC. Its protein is CASSRGVSGYTF.

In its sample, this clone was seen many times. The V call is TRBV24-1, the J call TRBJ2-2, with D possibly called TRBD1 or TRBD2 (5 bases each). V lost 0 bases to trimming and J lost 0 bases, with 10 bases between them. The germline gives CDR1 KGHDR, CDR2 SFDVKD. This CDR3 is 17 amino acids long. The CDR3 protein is CATSDLSGPANTGELFF. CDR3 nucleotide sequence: TGTGCCACCAGTGATTTGTCGGGGCCCGCGAACACCGGGGAGCTGTTTTTT.

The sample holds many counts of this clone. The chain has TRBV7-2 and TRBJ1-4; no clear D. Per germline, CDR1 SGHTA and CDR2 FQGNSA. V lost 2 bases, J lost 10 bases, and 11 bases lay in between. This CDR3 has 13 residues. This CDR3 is CASSLLGSGKLFF. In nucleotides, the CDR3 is TGTGCCAGCAGCTTACTTGGTAGCGGAAAACTGTTTTTT.

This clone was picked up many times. CDR3 nucleotide sequence: TGTGCCAGCAGTTGGACACTAATGAACACTGAAGCTTTCTTT. As protein: CASSWTLMNTEAFF. The chain carries TRBV2 and TRBJ1-1; D is possibly TRBD1 (5 bases). Germline CDR1 SNHLY, CDR2 FYNNEI. The CDR3 is made up of 14 amino acids. V lost 5 bases and J 0 bases, leaving 10 bases between the germline ends.

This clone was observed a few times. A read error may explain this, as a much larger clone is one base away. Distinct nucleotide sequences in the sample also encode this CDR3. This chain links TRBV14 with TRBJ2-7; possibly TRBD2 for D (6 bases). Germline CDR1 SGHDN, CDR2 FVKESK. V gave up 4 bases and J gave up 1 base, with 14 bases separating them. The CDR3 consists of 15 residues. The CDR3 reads CASSPRPGGSYEQYF. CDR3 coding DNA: TGTGCCAGCAGCCCACGGCCTGGGGGGTCCTACGAGCAGTACTTC.